This entry describes one TCR beta chain. Its specific antigen is unknown. Base qualities are not recorded, but no much larger clone differs from it by a single base. The record originates from a study of blood T cell repertoires in COVID-19 (dated by TCRdb to about 2020). About the full investigation: Samples from collaborators originated in the United States, Italy and Spain and spanned both the acute and convalescent phases of COVID-19. The material from the prospective study consisted of cDNA or gDNA derived from T cells, B-cell-depleted T cells, or PBMCs. Subjects who had been exposed to COVID-19, were actively infected with it, or had recovered from it provided the deeply sampled blood TCRbeta repertoires that made up the dataset. The repertoires were released in a freely available public database intended as a resource for research on the immune response to SARS-CoV-2. Samples came from the ongoing ImmuneRACE study (first 160 participants) plus 1,254 subjects from 6 global collaborators. The sample metadata nearly always contained a de-identified subject ID, COVID-19 status, age in years and sex. Where available, HLA class I and class II types were obtained from metadata supplied by the sample provider rather than from assay-based typing.

TCRbeta CDR3 regions were amplified from genomic DNA by means of the immunoSEQ Assay, a bias-controlled multiplex PCR. In the authors' own workflow: The number of nucleated cells in each sample was estimated from the amplification of reference gene primers within the assay. Sequence reads were collapsed and filtered to measure the absolute abundance of every unique TCRbeta CDR3 rearrangement. For each sample, productive Simpson clonality was calculated by taking the square root of Simpson's diversity index across productive rearrangements. TCRdb limited this immuneACCESS table to in-frame rearrangements with V and J called. A share of clones is missing; checked studies link under half to unresolved V genes, and the rest is unexplained. D and trimming were read from the DNA, whereas the V and J calls and clone size are those reported in that table. The table for this sample lists some 50,000 clones; 86% of them were counted only once. Roughly 14% of the sample is held by the ten biggest clonotypes.

Germline trimming: 4 bases from V, 4 bases from J; junction bases outside gene matches: 4. The germline V gene gives CDR1 as SGHRS and CDR2 as YFSETQ. The CDR3 has 14 amino acids, counting the end cysteine and phenylalanine. Left in the record is the CDR3 DNA by itself, 42 bases read in frame from the first base. Each collaborating institution followed its own protocols to collect whole blood in K2EDTA tubes. For TCRbeta analysis, collaborators shipped samples as frozen whole blood, isolated PBMCs, or DNA extracted from either of those sample types. Study-wide findings and limitations: The amount of clinical and demographic metadata varied by source and participant and was provided uncurated.

This sequence was found in a human donor in a cohort sampled during active COVID-19. Sequencing was carried out using peripheral blood. The sequence is built from TRBV5-1 and TRBJ1-1, with 10 central nucleotides matching TRBD1. The encoded CDR3 is CASSPRTGGTEAFF. The sequenced DNA is TGCGCCAGCAGCCCTCGGACAGGGGGCACTGAAGCTTTCTTT.